This T cell receptor beta chain was observed in a study of blood T cells in healthy people across ages. About the study: About one barcoded beta molecule per two T cells was the capture yield of template switching.

A J-beta primer mix and a sample-barcoded 5' primer were used in a second PCR of about 7 to 12 cycles. Via MiXCR, TCRdb re-called the 5' RACE reads, giving one row per CDR3 protein. The sample yields roughly 1,500,000 distinct CDR3 sequences, about 31% seen once. Findings of the study overall: More naive CD4+ cells and higher diversity were found in long-lived than in aged donors. Estimates of total diversity, which came from one million sequenced T cells, were considered to be underestimates. Since the PBMCs were unsorted, naive and antigen-experienced cells could not be conclusively compared.

Germline CDR1 SNHLY, CDR2 FYNNEI. Losses at the gene ends were 3 bases for V and 3 bases for J; bases not matched to a gene: 5. There are 15 residues in the CDR3. Comment on this clonotype: Its antigen is not identified.

This chain uses TRBV2 with TRBJ2-3, with TRBD1 matching 8 bases. The clonotype originates from a woman aged 25 to 45 in good health. The sample taken for sequencing was blood. The CDR3 loop reads CASSDEGQGTDTQYF. CDR3 DNA sequence: TGTGCCAGCAGTGACGAAGGACAGGGTACAGATACGCAGTATTTT.